This T cell receptor (beta chain) was sequenced in a study of T cell responses to AZD1222 COVID-19 vaccine. General study findings and limits: Nearly half of spike-specific TCRs reportedly go after variant regions that carry no mutations. The sample set comprised mostly white British donors with more females, and clonal diversity was possibly underestimated. Researchers took repertoire samples only after the peak T cell response had come.

The table came from immunoSEQ multiplex PCR; TCRdb's copy has only in-frame clones and leaves some out. Among around 140,000 clones listed, 75% to 95% were seen once. CDR1 GTSNPN and CDR2 SVGIG come from the germline V gene (reference sequence). The CDR3 totals 13 residues. V dropped 0 bases and J dropped 6 bases, with 9 bases sitting between them. On this clone: Its matching antigen is unknown.

The sequence was obtained from an adult who received the AZD1222 COVID-19 vaccine. Specimen: peripheral blood, collected 28 days after the second AZD1222 dose. The chain links TRBV30 to TRBJ1-5; possibly TRBD1 for D (5 bases). CDR3 nucleotides: TGTGCCTGGAGTGTAGGAGGGGTTCAGCCCCAGCATTTT. Translating gives CAWSVGGVQPQHF. The variable domain in full, completed from reference TRBV30 and TRBJ1-5, reads SQTIHQWPATLVQPVGSPLSLECTVEGTSNPNLYWYRQAAGRGLQLLFYSVGIGQISSEVPQNLSASRPQDRQFILSSKKLLLSDSGFYLCAWSVGGVQPQHFGDGTRLSIL.